This is a list of T cell receptor beta chains from one sample in a study of beta chain features in type 1 diabetes. The repertoire was sequenced with immunoSEQ multiplex PCR; TCRdb's copy has only in-frame clones and lacks some. The sample includes 360,000 or so clones, about 20% of them seen just once. The sample consisted of naive CD4+ T cells from blood. These receptors came from a woman younger than 30 in good health. Each CDR3 is given with its conserved first and last residue. Fields, in order: J gene, D gene, V gene, clone size, CDR3 DNA, CDR3 protein. D genes are given only for firm matches. Clone size is not always given. Where it is, it says once, few, many or a class for expanded clones.

>TRBJ1-1|TRBD1|TRBV30|few
TGTGCCTGGAGTGTACGGGACAGAATCACTGAAGCTTTCTTT
CAWSVRDRITEAFF
>TRBJ2-7|TRBD1|TRBV6-1|-
TGTGCCACTCGACAGGGTAGTTTTAGCGAGCAGTACTTC
CATRQGSFSEQYF
>TRBJ2-1|-|TRBV11-2|-
TGTGCCAGCAGCTTAGTGTGGCAGAATGAGCAGTTCTTC
CASSLVWQNEQFF
>TRBJ1-4|-|TRBV25-1|few
TGTGCCAGCAGGGACAGTTCCCGCGAAAAACTGTTTTTT
CASRDSSREKLFF
>TRBJ2-7|-|TRBV7-8|-
TGTGCCAGCAGGGTTGGGGGGGCCAGCTCCTACGAGCAGTACTTC
CASRVGGASSYEQYF
>TRBJ2-5|-|TRBV4-3|-
TGCGCCAGCAGCCAATTCGGGGGTTACCAAGAGACCCAGTACTTC
CASSQFGGYQETQYF
>TRBJ1-5|-|TRBV30|-
TGTGCCTGGAGTGAACAGTACACTCAGCCCCAGCATTTT
CAWSEQYTQPQHF
>TRBJ2-4|-|TRBV5-4|-
TGTGCCAGCAGCCGTCGGGACTCAGCAGCTCAGTACTTC
CASSRRDSAAQYF
>TRBJ2-7|TRBD1|TRBV6-5|-
TGTGCCAGCAGTCTAGGACAGGGGGGGCACTACGAGCAGTACTTC
CASSLGQGGHYEQYF
>TRBJ2-7|TRBD2|TRBV6-1|few
TGTGCCAGCAGATCTGGGACTAGCGGCCTTTACGAGCAGTACTTC
CASRSGTSGLYEQYF
>TRBJ2-3|-|TRBV5-1|-
TGCGCCAGCAGACGAGCAGGGAGCACAGATACGCAGTATTTT
CASRRAGSTDTQYF
>TRBJ1-1|-|TRBV11-1|few
TGTGCCAGCAGCTCGCGGGGTGGAACTGGGGGCACTGAAGCTTTCTTT
CASSSRGGTGGTEAFF
>TRBJ2-7|TRBD2|TRBV9|few
TGTGCCAGCAGCGTAGGCGGGGGGGCCTACCACGAGCAGTACTTC
CASSVGGGAYHEQYF
>TRBJ1-2|TRBD1|TRBV30|few
TGTGCCTCACAGGGGACCCAGGGCTACACCTTC
CASQGTQGYTF
>TRBJ2-2|-|TRBV5-4|-
TGTGCCAGCAGCTTGGCCGCCACGGGGGCCGGGGAGCTGTTTTTT
CASSLAATGAGELFF
>TRBJ1-2|-|TRBV10-3|few
TGTGCCACGGGAATGGGACTCCCGCCTAACTATGGCTACACCTTC
CATGMGLPPNYGYTF
>TRBJ1-2|-|TRBV30|-
TGTGCCTGGGTCCGCGCCGACGGGAAGGATGGCTACACCTTC
CAWVRADGKDGYTF
>TRBJ2-3|-|TRBV12-5|-
TGTGCTAGTGGTTTGGCATCCCTTCGGCGGGTTGGATGGTCAGATACGCAGTATTTT
CASGLASLRRVGWSDTQYF
>TRBJ1-2|-|TRBV10-3|-
TGTGCCATCATCGGAGCTGGAATGGAAGGCTACACCTTC
CAIIGAGMEGYTF
>TRBJ2-3|TRBD2|TRBV7-2|-
TGTGCTGTCCGGGGGGGATTCACAGATACGCAGTATTTT
CAVRGGFTDTQYF
>TRBJ2-2|TRBD1|TRBV7-2|few
TGTGCCAGCAGCCCAGGACAGGCGACCGGGGAGCTGTTTTTT
CASSPGQATGELFF
>TRBJ1-6|TRBD1|TRBV14|-
TGTGCCAGCAGCCGACAGGGGTACTCACCCCTCCACTTT
CASSRQGYSPLHF
>TRBJ1-2|TRBD1|TRBV5-1|-
TGCGCCAGCAGCTTGGGGGGACAGCCCCTCTATGGCTACACCTTC
CASSLGGQPLYGYTF
>TRBJ2-1|TRBD2|TRBV5-4|-
TGTGCCAGCAGCGGGACTAGCGGGAACAATGAGCAGTTCTTC
CASSGTSGNNEQFF
>TRBJ2-3|-|TRBV30|-
TGTGCCTGGACTAGCTCCCCAGATACGCAGTATTTT
CAWTSSPDTQYF
>TRBJ2-5|TRBD1|TRBV7-8|-
TGTGCCAGCAGCTTGACGGGACAGGGTGGTATGAAGACCCAGTACTTC
CASSLTGQGGMKTQYF
>TRBJ2-7|-|TRBV5-6|few
TGTGCCAGCAGCTTGACAGCTCGTACCTACGAGCAGTACTTC
CASSLTARTYEQYF
>TRBJ2-5|-|TRBV7-9|few
TGTGCCAGCAGCTTAGCCGCGGGGTACCAAGAGACCCAGTACTTC
CASSLAAGYQETQYF
>TRBJ1-6|TRBD1|TRBV2|-
TGTGCCAGCAGCGTCGGGACAGGGGGCAATTCACCCCTCCACTTT
CASSVGTGGNSPLHF
>TRBJ2-4|TRBD1|TRBV2|-
TGTGCCAGCAGGGACAGGGGGCAGTGGCCTGAGTCCAAAAACATTCAGTACTTC
CASRDRGQWPESKNIQYF
>TRBJ2-1|TRBD2|TRBV7-9|few
TGTGCCAGCACCACGTGGGGCGGGGGGGCCCGGGACAATGAGCAGTTCTTC
CASTTWGGGARDNEQFF
>TRBJ2-7|TRBD1|TRBV11-2|-
TGTGCCAGCAGAAACAGGGGCTGGGACGAGCAGTACTTC
CASRNRGWDEQYF
>TRBJ2-1|-|TRBV4-2|few
TGTGCCAGCAGCCAAGAGGCGGACTATTCCTACAATGAGCAGTTCTTC
CASSQEADYSYNEQFF
>TRBJ2-7|-|TRBV5-1|few
TGCGCCAGCAGCTTTCTTGAGGGCTCCCGGGGCTACGAGCAGTACTTC
CASSFLEGSRGYEQYF
>TRBJ2-7|TRBD1|TRBV9|-
TGTGCCAGCAGCCCTAGACAGGGTAAAACCTACGAGCAGTACTTC
CASSPRQGKTYEQYF
>TRBJ2-3|-|TRBV7-2|few
TGTGCCACCCCCCCTCCGTTAGTTACGCAGTATTTT
CATPPPLVTQYF
>TRBJ2-3|-|TRBV19|-
TGTGCCAGTAGTATAGGAGGTGCCACAGATACGCAGTATTTT
CASSIGGATDTQYF
>TRBJ2-4|-|TRBV7-3|few
TGTGCCAGCAGCTTATGGGCCGGAAACATTCAGTACTTC
CASSLWAGNIQYF
>TRBJ2-7|TRBD1|TRBV2|-
TGTGCCAGCAGTGGGACAGGGGGCTCCTACGAGCAGTACTTC
CASSGTGGSYEQYF
>TRBJ2-1|TRBD2|TRBV6-5|few
TGTGCCAGCACCGGGACTAGTGTCAATGAGCAGTTCTTC
CASTGTSVNEQFF
>TRBJ2-1|TRBD2|TRBV18|-
TGTGCCAGCTCACTACTACCGAGCGGGGGGGCTTACAATGAGCAGTTCTTC
CASSLLPSGGAYNEQFF
>TRBJ1-4|TRBD1|TRBV7-8|-
TGTGCCAGCAGCTTAGGGACAGGGGATGAAAAACTGTTTTTT
CASSLGTGDEKLFF
>TRBJ2-5|-|TRBV29-1|-
TGCAGCGTTTCGGACAGTGGGCAAGAGACCCAGTACTTC
CSVSDSGQETQYF
>TRBJ1-1|-|TRBV5-4|-
TGTGCCAGCAGCGGACAGTTAAACACTGAAGCTTTCTTT
CASSGQLNTEAFF
>TRBJ1-2|TRBD1|TRBV18|few
TGTGCCAGCTCACCACCGGGATCAGGGGGGCAAGGCTATGGCTACACCTTC
CASSPPGSGGQGYGYTF
>TRBJ1-2|TRBD1|TRBV4-3|-
TGCGCCAGCAGCCCCCAACACCTGGCCAGGGGGGAGGGCTACACCTTC
CASSPQHLARGEGYTF
>TRBJ2-3|-|TRBV2|-
TGTGCCAGCCTTGACAGAAGCACAGATACGCAGTATTTT
CASLDRSTDTQYF
>TRBJ1-1|-|TRBV30|-
TGTGCCTGGAGCTTGGACATCTTT
CAWSLDIF
>TRBJ2-3|-|TRBV12-5|-
TGTGCTACAGGTTGGGATACGCAGTATTTT
CATGWDTQYF
>TRBJ2-3|TRBD1|TRBV6-5|few
TGTGCCAGCAGCGACGGACAGGGGGCAGATACGCAGTATTTT
CASSDGQGADTQYF